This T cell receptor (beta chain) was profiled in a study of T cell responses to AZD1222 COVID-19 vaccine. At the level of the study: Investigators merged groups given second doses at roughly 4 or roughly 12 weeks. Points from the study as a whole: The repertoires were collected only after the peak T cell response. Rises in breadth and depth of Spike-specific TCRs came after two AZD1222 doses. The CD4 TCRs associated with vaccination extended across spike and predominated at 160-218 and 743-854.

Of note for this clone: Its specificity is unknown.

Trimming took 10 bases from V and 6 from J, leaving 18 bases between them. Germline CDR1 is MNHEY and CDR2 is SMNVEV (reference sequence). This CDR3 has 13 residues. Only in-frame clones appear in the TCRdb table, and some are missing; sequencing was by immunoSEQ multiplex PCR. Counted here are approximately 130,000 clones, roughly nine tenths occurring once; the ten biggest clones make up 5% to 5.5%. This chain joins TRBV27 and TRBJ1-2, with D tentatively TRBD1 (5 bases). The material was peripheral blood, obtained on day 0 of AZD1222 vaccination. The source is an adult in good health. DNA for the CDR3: TGTGCCACACGCCCCCAGGGAGTCCATGGCTACACCTTC. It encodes CATRPQGVHGYTF.